The source of this T cell receptor (beta chain) is a study of blood T cell repertoires in COVID-19. Produced via immunoSEQ multiplex PCR; TCRdb's table is partial and in-frame only. Of about 370,000 clones detected, roughly 90% appear once; the ten largest clones hold 2.5% to 3.5%. V shed 5 bases, J shed 3 bases, and the junction held 8 bases outside the gene matches. The CDR3 spans 16 residues. The germline gives CDR1 SGHVS, CDR2 FNYEAQ. The rearrangement uses TRBV7-6 and TRBJ2-2; TRBD2 agrees at 8 bases. The material sequenced was peripheral blood. The receptor comes from a woman in her twenties or thirties with COVID-19, enrolled during active disease. CDR3 amino acids: CASSLPAAGDTGELFF. CDR3 nucleotide sequence: TGTGCCAGCAGCCTCCCGGCAGCGGGAGACACCGGGGAGCTGTTTTTT. The complete variable domain, with remaining parts taken from reference TRBV7-6 and TRBJ2-2, reads GAGVSQSPRYKVTKRGQDVALRCDPISGHVSLYWYRQALGQGPEFLTYFNYEAQQDKSGLPNDRFSAERPEGSISTLTIQRTEQRDSAMYRCASSLPAAGDTGELFFGEGSRLTVL.